This TCR beta chain was identified during a study of shared clonotypes between healthy human individuals. Details on this clone: The antigen remains unidentified.

Here immunoSEQ multiplex PCR was the method, and the copy in TCRdb shows in-frame clones only, minus some. The sample contains just over 2,000,000 clones, roughly 95% of which appear only once. Study-wide results and caveats: Rarefaction gave evidence that sorted-subset sequencing remained incomplete despite large depth.

V lost 0 bases to trimming and J lost 0 bases, with 11 bases between them. This CDR3 comprises 16 residues. CDR1 GTSNPN and CDR2 SVGIG come from the germline V gene (reference sequence). The source is a young man in good health. Material for sequencing was naive CD4+ T cells sorted from blood. Subset reported: CD45RA+ positively selected. The V and J genes are TRBV30 and TRBJ1-4, with a tentative D call TRBD1 (6 bases). CDR3 sequence (DNA): TGTGCCTGGAGTGTAAGGGGGGTAGCAACTAATGAAAAACTGTTTTTT. This encodes CAWSVRGVATNEKLFF.